This record concerns one TCR beta chain sequence. The CDR3 runs 14 residues. Looked up from germline, CDR1 is LNHDA and CDR2 is SQIVND (reference sequence). Deletions cut 10 bases from V and 2 bases from J, with 14 bases between. These data originate in a study of OX40 agonist ivuxolimab in advanced cancers. Produced via immunoSEQ multiplex PCR; TCRdb's table is partial and in-frame only. The data show just under 75,000 clones, with approximately 90% seen just once and over 0.35% held by the top ten. The receptor was derived from an adult with an advanced solid tumor such as melanoma, head and neck, liver or kidney cancer. Here the sequenced sample was CD4+ or CD8+ T cells sorted from blood, taken in a trial of the OX40 agonist ivuxolimab. The chain recombines TRBV19 with TRBJ2-2, with no clear D. CDR3 region: CATGLSRNTGELFF. The CDR3 DNA reads as TGTGCCACGGGCCTAAGTAGAAACACCGGGGAGCTGTTTTTT. Drawing the rest from reference TRBV19 and TRBJ2-2, the complete variable domain is DGGITQSPKYLFRKEGQNVTLSCEQNLNHDAMYWYRQDPGQGLRLIYYSQIVNDFQKGDIAEGYSVSREKKESFPLTVTSAQKNPTAFYLCATGLSRNTGELFFGEGSRLTVL.